Following are 18 T cell receptor beta chains from one sample sequenced in a study of shared T cell receptors in the human thymus. Generated by immunoSEQ multiplex PCR, the TCRdb table keeps only in-frame clones and is missing some. The sample lists just under 550,000 clones; 75% to 85% were seen once. These data are also associated with another study on human thymus T cells.

The material sequenced was thymocytes. The source is a boy under two years old with a congenital heart defect.

The genes are TRBV7-6 and TRBJ1-2; perhaps TRBD1 as D (5 bases). Germline CDR1 SGHVS, CDR2 FNYEAQ. The V end lost 1 base, the J end lost 4 bases, and 10 bases lay between the germline ends. The CDR3 has 14 residues. The CDR3 coding sequence is TGTGCCAGCAGCTTAGAAACAGGTGGCTATGGCTACACCTTC. Encoded protein: CASSLETGGYGYTF.

The rearrangement links TRBV6-1 to TRBJ2-7, with 10 bases aligning to TRBD2. The CDR3 spans 15 residues. The ends lost 8 bases at V and 4 bases at J; junction bases unmatched: 11. Germline loops: CDR1 MNHNS, CDR2 SASEGT. This CDR3 reads CASGDASGRGYEQYF. The CDR3 DNA sequence: TGTGCCAGCGGAGATGCTAGCGGGAGAGGTTACGAGCAGTACTTC.

The chain is built from TRBV7-9 and TRBJ2-7; 8 bases align to TRBD1. The CDR3 loop spans 15 amino acids. Per germline, CDR1 SEHNR and CDR2 FQNEAQ (reference sequence). V gave up 5 bases and J gave up 2 bases; unmatched junction bases: 8. The CDR3 DNA reads TGTGCCAGCAGCCCTAGCCAGGGGGCGGCCTACGAGCAGTACTTC. This codes for CASSPSQGAAYEQYF.

The V and J genes are TRBV7-7 and TRBJ2-5, with a possible D match to TRBD1 (5 bases). The length of the CDR3 is 14 residues. Germline V gene sequence: CDR1 SSHAT, CDR2 FNYEAQ (reference sequence). In DNA form, the CDR3 reads TGTGCTAGCTGCCATTGGGGCGCCCAAGAGACCCAGTACTTC. This gives the protein CASCHWGAQETQYF. Supplemented by reference TRBV7-7 and TRBJ2-5, the full variable domain reads GAGVSQSPRYKVTKRGQDVTLRCDPISSHATLYWYQQALGQGPEFLTYFNYEAQPDKSGLPSDRFSAERPEGSISTLTIQRTEQRDSAMYRCASCHWGAQETQYFGPGTRLLVL.

This clone was seen a few times. The chain is built from TRBV23-1 and TRBJ2-2; 8 bases fit TRBD2. TRBV23-1 is designated an ORF whose function remains uncertain. V gave up 9 bases and J gave up 4 bases; unmatched junction bases: 16. The length of the CDR3 is 17 residues. The CDR3 is CARGRGWEREFTGELFF. The CDR3, as DNA: TGCGCCAGAGGACGGGGATGGGAGCGGGAGTTCACCGGGGAGCTGTTTTTT.

The V call is TRBV28, the J call TRBJ1-5; TRBD1 matches 10 bases. The V and J ends lost 5 bases and 3 bases, in that order; junction bases with no gene match: 7. This CDR3 region has 16 residues. CDR1 MDHEN and CDR2 SYDVKM come from the germline V gene. CDR3 region: CASSVGTGEYNQPQHF. CDR3 nucleotide sequence: TGTGCCAGCAGTGTCGGGACAGGGGAGTACAATCAGCCCCAGCATTTT.

Only a few counts were recorded for this clone. This chain joins TRBV6-5 and TRBJ1-1; D is uncertain. Germline V lookup: CDR1 MNHEY, CDR2 SVGAGI. V was shortened by 0 bases and J by 3 bases, with 11 bases between the two germline ends. The CDR3 spans 15 residues. The CDR3 DNA sequence: TGTGCCAGCAGTTACTCAGACCCTGAGGACACTGAAGCTTTCTTT. This codes for CASSYSDPEDTEAFF.

The chain recombines TRBV10-2 with TRBJ2-1; D gene unclear. Germline lookup yields CDR1 WSHSY and CDR2 SAAADI. The CDR3 has 15 amino acids. With 7 bases removed from V and 6 bases from J, the gap between germline ends came to 19 bases. In DNA, the CDR3 is TGCGCCAGCAATAACTGGGCCAGATCCCCCAATGAGCAGTTCTTC. The encoded protein is CASNNWARSPNEQFF.

The V and J genes are TRBV5-6 and TRBJ1-2, with D tentatively TRBD1 (5 bases). CDR1 is SGHDT, CDR2 YYEEEE, per germline. The CDR3 sequence is 13 residues long. The V and J ends lost 0 bases and 5 bases respectively, with 8 bases between them. DNA of the CDR3: TGTGCCAGCAGCTTGGGACAGCCATATGGCTACACCTTC. Translating gives CASSLGQPYGYTF. Looking up the rest from reference TRBV5-6 and TRBJ1-2 gives the full variable domain: DAGVTQSPTHLIKTRGQQVTLRCSPKSGHDTVSWYQQALGQGPQFIFQYYEEEERQRGNFPDRFSGHQFPNYSSELNVNALLLGDSALYLCASSLGQPYGYTFGSGTRLTVV.

The V and J genes are TRBV15 and TRBJ2-7, with D perhaps matching TRBD1 (5 bases). CDR3 length equals 12 residues. Trimming took 1 base from V and 6 from J, leaving 7 bases between them. Germline values: CDR1 LNHNV, CDR2 YYDKDF (reference sequence). The CDR3 region is CATSRVGAEQYF. In nucleotides, the CDR3 is TGTGCCACCAGCAGAGTTGGGGCCGAGCAGTACTTC.

The chain employs TRBV4-1 and TRBJ1-2, with D hard to call. Per the germline V gene, CDR1 is MGHRA and CDR2 is YSYEKL. The ends were cut back, 0 bases at V and 9 bases at J, with 26 bases in the middle. CDR3 length: 18 residues. CDR3 amino acids: CASSQDFLNCQERSCYTF. CDR3 nucleotides: TGCGCCAGCAGCCAAGATTTTTTAAATTGCCAGGAAAGGTCTTGCTACACCTTC.

The chain has TRBV6-4 and TRBJ2-5; 12 bases align to TRBD1. CDR1 is MRHNA, CDR2 SNTAGT, per germline. The CDR3 has 15 residues. J lost 3 bases, V lost 6 bases, and 5 bases had no gene match. Here the CDR3 DNA reads TGTGCCAGCAGCCCCGGGACAGGGGGCAAAGAGACCCAGTACTTC. Its translation is CASSPGTGGKETQYF.

The V and J genes are TRBV30 and TRBJ2-1; TRBD2 matches 10 bases. Germline assignment: CDR1 GTSNPN and CDR2 SVGIG (reference sequence). The CDR3 totals 16 residues. With V trimmed by 5 bases and J by 8 bases, 15 bases remained unmatched. CDR3 protein: CAWEAGGLAGVDEQFF. The CDR3 DNA reads TGTGCCTGGGAAGCGGGGGGGCTAGCGGGAGTCGATGAGCAGTTCTTC.

CDR3 protein: CASSPPGLGEWEQYF. The CDR3, as DNA: TGTGCCAGCAGCCCCCCGGGACTAGGAGAGTGGGAGCAGTACTTC. This chain joins TRBV5-6 and TRBJ2-7; 8 nucleotides line up with TRBD2. Per the germline V gene, CDR1 is SGHDT and CDR2 is YYEEEE. Losses at the gene ends were 4 bases for V and 7 bases for J; bases not matched to a gene: 13. This CDR3 comprises 15 residues.

The V gene is TRBV7-9, the J gene TRBJ1-4; perhaps TRBD1 as D (5 bases). Trimming cost V 5 bases and J 0 bases, with 13 bases left between them. CDR1 and CDR2 from the germline V gene are SEHNR and FQNEAQ (reference sequence). This CDR3 comprises 16 residues. As DNA, the CDR3 is TGTGCCAGCAGCCCGGTCAGGGAGGCAACTAATGAAAAACTGTTTTTT. Protein: CASSPVREATNEKLFF.

The V gene is TRBV18, the J gene TRBJ2-1, with TRBD2 matching over 9 bases. CDR1 is KGHSH and CDR2 is LQKENI in the germline V gene. This CDR3 is built from 16 residues. The V and J ends lost 3 bases and 7 bases, in that order; junction bases with no gene match: 10. CDR3: CASSPLGGRARNEQFF. The CDR3 DNA is TGTGCCAGCTCACCCCTAGGCGGGAGGGCCAGGAATGAGCAGTTCTTC. Full variable domain (remainder filled in from reference TRBV18 and TRBJ2-1): NAGVMQNPRHLVRRRGQEARLRCSPMKGHSHVYWYRQLPEEGLKFMVYLQKENIIDESGMPKERFSAEFPKEGPSILRIQQVVRGDSAAYFCASSPLGGRARNEQFFGPGTRLTVL.

The V and J genes are TRBV7-9 and TRBJ2-5; 8 bases line up with TRBD2. This CDR3 spans 13 amino acids. V shed 1 base and J 9 bases; nucleotides not matched to a gene: 4. The V gene's germline CDR1 is SEHNR and CDR2 FQNEAQ (reference sequence). CDR3 sequence reads: CASSLGPRGAQYF. In DNA, the CDR3 is TGTGCCAGCAGCTTAGGGCCGCGGGGGGCCCAGTACTTC.

The chain employs TRBV2 and TRBJ2-1; the match to TRBD2 covers 12 bases. The CDR3 totals 12 residues. Losses at the gene ends were 10 bases for V and 9 bases for J; bases not matched to a gene: 4. Germline-derived CDR1 and CDR2 are SNHLY and FYNNEI. CDR3 residues: CANGLAGTEQFF. The CDR3 DNA sequence: TGTGCCAACGGACTAGCGGGAACTGAGCAGTTCTTC.